This T cell receptor (beta chain) derives from a study of blood T cell repertoires in COVID-19. At the level of the study: The samples span acute and convalescent COVID-19 from the United States, Italy and Spain.

Individuals drawn from approximately 26 US areas were roughly 18 to 95 years old. Clinical histories supplied by participants themselves formed the basis of cohort assignment. The CDR3 consists of 13 residues. V lost 9 bases, J lost 1 base, and 12 bases lay in between. Germline V gene sequence: CDR1 LNHDA, CDR2 SQIVND (reference sequence). Only one count was recorded for this clone. The authors' processing: Amplification with reference gene primers provided the estimates of nucleated cell counts. Repertoires were generated with immunoSEQ multiplex PCR, while TCRdb's copy carries only in-frame clones and drops some. The V and J calls and clone size were taken over from that table, and D and trimming were inferred from the DNA. The table shows about 250,000 clones, with roughly 89% occurring only once.

The gene calls are TRBV19 and TRBJ1-1; D is ambiguous. The receptor's source is a woman aged 30 to 39 with acute COVID-19. The specimen sequenced was PBMCs or T cells enriched from blood (not recorded which). The CDR3 region has the DNA TGTGCCAGCTCTCTAACAGCGAACACTGAAGCTTTCTTT. Translating it yields CASSLTANTEAFF. Supplemented by reference TRBV19 and TRBJ1-1, the full variable domain reads DGGITQSPKYLFRKEGQNVTLSCEQNLNHDAMYWYRQDPGQGLRLIYYSQIVNDFQKGDIAEGYSVSREKKESFPLTVTSAQKNPTAFYLCASSLTANTEAFFGQGTRLTVV.